A selection of T cell receptor beta chains follows, all from one sample in a study of STAT5B mutations in CD4+ large granular lymphocyte leukemia. Produced via immunoSEQ multiplex PCR; TCRdb's table is partial and in-frame only. The sample has approximately 40,000 clones, about four fifths seen once. Sample: CD4+ T cells from blood buffy coats. The receptors come from a human donor in good health. Both conserved end residues are trimmed from each CDR3. Each record gives: V gene, CDR3 protein.

V: TRBV5-1
CDR3: ASSRGAVYNEQF

V: TRBV4-1
CDR3: ASSQDRGGFNSPLH

V: TRBV11-3
CDR3: ASSSAGDGYT

V: TRBV11-2
CDR3: ASSLWGPSETQY

V: TRBV5-1
CDR3: ASSPTGVGNYGYT

V: TRBV30
CDR3: ASSGQGGSYT

V: TRBV4-2
CDR3: ASSQGLDPNYEQY

V: TRBV5-1
CDR3: ASSLKISGGPQH

V: TRBV28
CDR3: ASTLRDYSSYNEQF

V: TRBV6-5
CDR3: ASRETSGADTQY

V: TRBV7-8
CDR3: ASNLGSRGTSDTTEQY

V: TRBV6-5
CDR3: ASSTWERQPQH

V: TRBV5-6
CDR3: ASSFLQSNEKLF

V: TRBV28
CDR3: ASSPSNYGYT

V: TRBV6-1
CDR3: ASSEPGQRYEQY

V: TRBV9
CDR3: ASSATGASYNEQF

V: TRBV27
CDR3: ASRSRGIVGLAKNIQY

V: TRBV6-5
CDR3: ASGSDGGTAAF